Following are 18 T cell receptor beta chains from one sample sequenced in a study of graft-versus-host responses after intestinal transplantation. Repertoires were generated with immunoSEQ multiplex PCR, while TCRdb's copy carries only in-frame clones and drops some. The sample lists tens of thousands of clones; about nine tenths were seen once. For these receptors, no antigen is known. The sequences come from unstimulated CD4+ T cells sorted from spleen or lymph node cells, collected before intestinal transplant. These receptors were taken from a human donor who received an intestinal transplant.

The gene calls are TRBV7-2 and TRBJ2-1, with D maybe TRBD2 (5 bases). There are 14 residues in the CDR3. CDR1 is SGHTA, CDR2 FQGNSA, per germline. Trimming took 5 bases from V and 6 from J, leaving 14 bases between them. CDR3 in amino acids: CASSPDRGPNEQFF. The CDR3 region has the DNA TGTGCCAGCAGCCCGGACCGCGGGCCCAATGAGCAGTTCTTC.

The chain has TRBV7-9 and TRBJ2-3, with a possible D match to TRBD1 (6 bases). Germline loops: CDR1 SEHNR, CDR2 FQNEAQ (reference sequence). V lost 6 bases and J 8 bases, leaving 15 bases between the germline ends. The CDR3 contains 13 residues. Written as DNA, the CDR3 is TGTGCCAGCAGACTACAGGGAATTGCTACGCAGTATTTT. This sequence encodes CASRLQGIATQYF.

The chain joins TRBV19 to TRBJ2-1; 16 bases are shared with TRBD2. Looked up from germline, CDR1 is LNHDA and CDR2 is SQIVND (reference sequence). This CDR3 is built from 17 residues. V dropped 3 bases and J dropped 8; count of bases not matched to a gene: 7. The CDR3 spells CASSMGLAGGPTDEQFF. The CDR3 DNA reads TGTGCCAGTAGTATGGGACTAGCGGGAGGGCCAACGGATGAGCAGTTCTTC.

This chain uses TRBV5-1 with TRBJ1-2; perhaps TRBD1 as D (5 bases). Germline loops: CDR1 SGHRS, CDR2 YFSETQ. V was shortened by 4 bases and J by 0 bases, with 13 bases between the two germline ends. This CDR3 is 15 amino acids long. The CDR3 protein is CASSTALGANYGYTF. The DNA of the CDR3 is TGCGCCAGCAGCACGGCCCTAGGGGCTAACTATGGCTACACCTTC.

CDR3 protein: CASTTRGDPVHDNEQFF. The CDR3 bases are TGTGCCAGTACTACTCGGGGGGACCCCGTTCATGACAATGAGCAGTTCTTC. The chain recombines TRBV19 with TRBJ2-1; 7 nucleotides align to TRBD2. Germline lookup yields CDR1 LNHDA and CDR2 SQIVND (reference sequence). V lost 7 bases, J lost 5 bases, and 17 bases stayed unmatched. This CDR3 is built from 17 residues.

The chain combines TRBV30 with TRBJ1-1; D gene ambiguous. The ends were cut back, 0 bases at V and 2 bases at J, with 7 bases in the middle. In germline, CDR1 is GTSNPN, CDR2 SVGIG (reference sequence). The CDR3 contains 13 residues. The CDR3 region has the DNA TGTGCCTGGAGTGTACGGGATAACACTGAAGCTTTCTTT. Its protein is CAWSVRDNTEAFF. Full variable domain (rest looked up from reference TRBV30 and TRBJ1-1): SQTIHQWPATLVQPVGSPLSLECTVEGTSNPNLYWYRQAAGRGLQLLFYSVGIGQISSEVPQNLSASRPQDRQFILSSKKLLLSDSGFYLCAWSVRDNTEAFFGQGTRLTVV.

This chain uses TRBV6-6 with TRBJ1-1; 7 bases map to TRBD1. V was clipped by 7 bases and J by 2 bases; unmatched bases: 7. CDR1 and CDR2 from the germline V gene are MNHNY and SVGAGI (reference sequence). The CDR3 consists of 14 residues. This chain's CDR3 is CASIVTGSNTEAFF. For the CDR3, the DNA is TGTGCCAGCATAGTGACAGGGTCAAACACTGAAGCTTTCTTT.

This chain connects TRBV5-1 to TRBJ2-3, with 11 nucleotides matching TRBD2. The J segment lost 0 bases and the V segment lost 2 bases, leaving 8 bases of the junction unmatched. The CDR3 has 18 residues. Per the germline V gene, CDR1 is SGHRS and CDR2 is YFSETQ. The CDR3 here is CASSFIVGLADSTDTQYF. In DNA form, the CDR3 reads TGCGCCAGCAGCTTTATCGTGGGACTAGCGGATAGCACAGATACGCAGTATTTT.

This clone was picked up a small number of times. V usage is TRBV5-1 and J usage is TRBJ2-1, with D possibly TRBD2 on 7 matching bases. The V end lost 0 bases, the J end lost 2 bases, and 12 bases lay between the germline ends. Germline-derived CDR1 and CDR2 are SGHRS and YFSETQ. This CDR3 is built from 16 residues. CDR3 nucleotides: TGCGCCAGCAGCTTGGAAGGGGGGGAAGCCTACAATGAGCAGTTCTTC. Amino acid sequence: CASSLEGGEAYNEQFF.

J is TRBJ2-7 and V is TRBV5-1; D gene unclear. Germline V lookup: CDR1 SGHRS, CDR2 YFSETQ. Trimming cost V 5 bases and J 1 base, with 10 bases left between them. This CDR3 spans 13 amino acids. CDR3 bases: TGCGCCAGCAGAGAGAGCTCTTCCTACGAGCAGTACTTC. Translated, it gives CASRESSSYEQYF.

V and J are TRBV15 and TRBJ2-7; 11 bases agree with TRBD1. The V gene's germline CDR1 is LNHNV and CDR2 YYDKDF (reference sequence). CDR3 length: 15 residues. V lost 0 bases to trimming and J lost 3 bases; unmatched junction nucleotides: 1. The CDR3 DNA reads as TGTGCCACCAGCAGAGATGGGACAGGGGGCTACGAGCAGTACTTC. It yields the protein CATSRDGTGGYEQYF.

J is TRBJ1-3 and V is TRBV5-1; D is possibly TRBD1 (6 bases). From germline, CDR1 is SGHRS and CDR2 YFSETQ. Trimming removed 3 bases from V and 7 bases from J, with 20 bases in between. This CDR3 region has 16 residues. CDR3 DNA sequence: TGCGCCAGCAGCTATGAAGGACACAGGGTAGGGAACACCATATATTTT. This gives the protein CASSYEGHRVGNTIYF.

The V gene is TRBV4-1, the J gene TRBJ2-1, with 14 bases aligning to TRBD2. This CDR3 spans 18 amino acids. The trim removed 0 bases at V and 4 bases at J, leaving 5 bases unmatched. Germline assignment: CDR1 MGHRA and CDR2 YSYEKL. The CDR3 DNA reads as TGCGCCAGCAGCCAAGAAACCGGGACTAGCGGGAGATACAATGAGCAGTTCTTC. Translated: CASSQETGTSGRYNEQFF.

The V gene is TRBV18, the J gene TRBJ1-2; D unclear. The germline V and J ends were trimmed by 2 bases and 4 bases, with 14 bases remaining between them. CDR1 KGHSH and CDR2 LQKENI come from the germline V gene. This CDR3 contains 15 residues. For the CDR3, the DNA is TGTGCCAGCTCACCAGGTCAGCATCAAGGCTATGGCTACACCTTC. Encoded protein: CASSPGQHQGYGYTF.

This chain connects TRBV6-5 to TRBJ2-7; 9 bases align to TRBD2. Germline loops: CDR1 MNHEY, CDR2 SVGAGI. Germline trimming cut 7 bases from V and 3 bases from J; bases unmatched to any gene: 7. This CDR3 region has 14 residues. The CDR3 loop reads CASKSREGYYEQYF. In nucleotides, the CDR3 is TGTGCCAGCAAGTCGCGGGAGGGGTACTACGAGCAGTACTTC.

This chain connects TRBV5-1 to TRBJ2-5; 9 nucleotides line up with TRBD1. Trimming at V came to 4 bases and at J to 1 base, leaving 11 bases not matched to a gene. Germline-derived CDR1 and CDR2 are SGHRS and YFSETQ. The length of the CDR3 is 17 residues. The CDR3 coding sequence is TGCGCCAGCAGCAGTTCCGGGACAGGGCCTTCCCAAGAGACCCAGTACTTC. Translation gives CASSSSGTGPSQETQYF. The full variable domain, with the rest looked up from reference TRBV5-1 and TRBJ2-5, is KAGVTQTPRYLIKTRGQQVTLSCSPISGHRSVSWYQQTPGQGLQFLFEYFSETQRNKGNFPGRFSGRQFSNSRSEMNVSTLELGDSALYLCASSSSGTGPSQETQYFGPGTRLLVL.

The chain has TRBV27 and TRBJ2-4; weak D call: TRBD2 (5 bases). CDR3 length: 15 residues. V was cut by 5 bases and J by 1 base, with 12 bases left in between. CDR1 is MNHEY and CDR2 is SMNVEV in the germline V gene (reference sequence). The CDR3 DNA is TGTGCCAGCAGTCAAAGGACTCTCGCCAAAAACATTCAGTACTTC. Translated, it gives CASSQRTLAKNIQYF.

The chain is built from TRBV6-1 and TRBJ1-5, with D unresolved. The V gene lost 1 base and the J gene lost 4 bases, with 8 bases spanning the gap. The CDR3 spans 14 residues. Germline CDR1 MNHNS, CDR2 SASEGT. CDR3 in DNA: TGTGCCAGCAGTGAAGGGGCAAAAAATCAGCCCCAGCATTTT. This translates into CASSEGAKNQPQHF.